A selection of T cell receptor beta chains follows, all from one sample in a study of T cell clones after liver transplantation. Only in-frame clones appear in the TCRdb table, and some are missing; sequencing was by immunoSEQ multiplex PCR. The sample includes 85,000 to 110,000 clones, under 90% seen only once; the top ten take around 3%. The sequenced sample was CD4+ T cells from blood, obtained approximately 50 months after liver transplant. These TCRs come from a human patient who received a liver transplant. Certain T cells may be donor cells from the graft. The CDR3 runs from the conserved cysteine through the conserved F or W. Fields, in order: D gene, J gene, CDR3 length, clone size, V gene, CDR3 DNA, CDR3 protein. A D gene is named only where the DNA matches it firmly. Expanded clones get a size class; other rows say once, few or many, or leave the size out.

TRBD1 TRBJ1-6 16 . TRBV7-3 TGTGCCAGCAGATCAACAGGGGCGTACTATAATTCACCCCTCCACTTT CASRSTGAYYNSPLHF
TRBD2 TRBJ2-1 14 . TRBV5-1 TGCGCCAGCAAGGCGGGAGAGACCTACAATGAGCAGTTCTTC CASKAGETYNEQFF
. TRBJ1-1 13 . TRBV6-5 TGTGCCAGCAGCCATACCCTAGGGACTGAAGCTTTCTTT CASSHTLGTEAFF
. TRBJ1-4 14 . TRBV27 TGTGCCAGCAGTTTAGGGGACCGGTATGAAAAACTGTTTTTT CASSLGDRYEKLFF
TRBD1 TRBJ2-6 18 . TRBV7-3 TGTGCCAGCAGCCAAAGTGGGACAGGCTTCTCTGGGGCCAACGTCCTGACTTTC CASSQSGTGFSGANVLTF
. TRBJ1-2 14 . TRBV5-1 TGCGCCAGCAGCTTGGAGGCAGGGACCCTTGGCTACACCTTC CASSLEAGTLGYTF
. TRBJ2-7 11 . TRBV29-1 TGCAGCGTTGTTGGGGGCTACGAGCAGTACTTC CSVVGGYEQYF
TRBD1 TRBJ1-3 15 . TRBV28 TGTGCCAGCAGCCAACAGGGGGCGAGTGGAAACACCATATATTTT CASSQQGASGNTIYF
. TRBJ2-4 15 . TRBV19 TGTGCCAGTAGTATGGCAGGGCAAGCCAAAAACATTCAGTACTTC CASSMAGQAKNIQYF
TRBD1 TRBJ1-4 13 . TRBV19 TGTGCCAGTAGATGGACAGGGGTTGAAAAACTGTTTTTT CASRWTGVEKLFF
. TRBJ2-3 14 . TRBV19 TGTGCCAGTAGTACAGCAGAGCGCACAGATACGCAGTATTTT CASSTAERTDTQYF
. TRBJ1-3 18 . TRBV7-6 TGTGCCAGCAGCTTATTATTTAATTCCATAGACTCTGGAAACACCATATATTTT CASSLLFNSIDSGNTIYF
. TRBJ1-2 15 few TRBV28 TGTGCCAGCAGTTCAAGGGTGAGAGGATACTATGGCTACACCTTC CASSSRVRGYYGYTF
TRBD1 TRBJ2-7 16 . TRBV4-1 TGCGCCAGCAGCCACTCCGGGACAGGGGGCTCATACGAGCAGTACTTC CASSHSGTGGSYEQYF
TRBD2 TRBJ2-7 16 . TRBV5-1 TGCGCCAGCAGCCCGTGGACTAGCGGGAGCTCCTACGAGCAGTACTTC CASSPWTSGSSYEQYF
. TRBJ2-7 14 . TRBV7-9 TGTGCCAGCAGCTTATCAGCGCAGTCCTACGAGCAGTACTTC CASSLSAQSYEQYF
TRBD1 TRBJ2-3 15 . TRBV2 TGTGCCAGCAGAACCACCGGGACAGGGGGGCTATCGCAGTATTTT CASRTTGTGGLSQYF
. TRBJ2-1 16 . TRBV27 TGTGCCAGCAGCCGACAGGGAGGTTCGGGGTTGAATGAGCAGTTCTTC CASSRQGGSGLNEQFF
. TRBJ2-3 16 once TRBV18 TGTGCCAGCTCACCACAGGCGGTCCCTAGCACAGATACGCAGTATTTT CASSPQAVPSTDTQYF
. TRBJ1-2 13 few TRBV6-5 TGTGCCAGCAGTACCCCGGCGGGTCATGGCTACACCTTC CASSTPAGHGYTF
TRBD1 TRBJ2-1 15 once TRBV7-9 TGTGCCAGCAGTTCGGACAGGCATGGGGGCAATGAGCAGTTCTTC CASSSDRHGGNEQFF
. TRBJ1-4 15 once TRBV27 TGTGCCAGCAGTTTCGCCCTCCTGGCTAATGAAAAACTGTTTTTT CASSFALLANEKLFF
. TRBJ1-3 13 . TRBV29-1 TGCAGCGTTGTAGGCAGTTCTGGAAACACCATATATTTT CSVVGSSGNTIYF
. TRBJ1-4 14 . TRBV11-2 TGTGCCAGCAGCTTCCCCCGACAGACTGAAAAACTGTTTTTT CASSFPRQTEKLFF
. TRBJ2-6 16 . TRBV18 TGTGCCAGCTCACCACCTGCCCCGTCTGGGGCCAACGTCCTGACTTTC CASSPPAPSGANVLTF
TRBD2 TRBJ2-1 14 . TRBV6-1 TGTGCCAGCACGGGACTAGCGGGAGTAGATGAGCAGTTCTTC CASTGLAGVDEQFF
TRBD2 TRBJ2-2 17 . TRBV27 TGTGCCAGCAGTGGGGGGTCGAGGGCGGGAGCTGCCGGGGAGCTGTTTTTT CASSGGSRAGAAGELFF
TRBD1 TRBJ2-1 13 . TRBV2 TGTGCCAGCAAAGGACAGGGCTACAATGAGCAGTTCTTC CASKGQGYNEQFF
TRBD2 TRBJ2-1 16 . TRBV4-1 TGCGCCAGCAGCCAGGGGGGACTAGCGGAATACAATGAGCAGTTCTTC CASSQGGLAEYNEQFF
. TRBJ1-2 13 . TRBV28 TGTGCCAGCAGGGGTCGGGTTTCGACTGGCTACACCTTC CASRGRVSTGYTF
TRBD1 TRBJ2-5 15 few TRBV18 TGTGCCAGCTCGCTCGTGACAGGGCTTCAAGAGACCCAGTACTTC CASSLVTGLQETQYF
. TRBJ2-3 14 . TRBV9 TGTGCCAGCAGCCCTCGTTCAGGAGCAGATACGCAGTATTTT CASSPRSGADTQYF